This record looks at one T cell receptor (beta chain) sequence and its context. Its specificity is unknown. This entry is derived from a study of cytotoxic CD8 clonotypes in ibrutinib-treated CLL. Study-level information: When averaged across all of the samples, the counts came to approximately 280,000 productive templates and 85,000 to 95,000 productive rearrangements.

Whole-study findings and limits: Public clonotypes were uncommon and contracted or stayed stable on treatment. Progressing and sustained-remission patients had different sampling times.

The planned depth of sequencing spanned 1 in 200,000 to 1 in 1 million T cells. The repertoire was sequenced with immunoSEQ multiplex PCR; TCRdb's copy has only in-frame clones and lacks some. This sample yields 250,000 to 350,000 clones, of which around 76% are seen a single time; about 5.3% belongs to the top ten. Trimming removed 8 bases from V and 1 base from J, with 15 bases in between. Germline CDR1 is MDHEN and CDR2 is SYDVKM. The CDR3 runs 15 residues. This sequence was found in a human donor with chronic lymphocytic leukemia. This specimen was PBMCs, taken at disease progression, from a patient treated with ibrutinib. The chain combines TRBV28 with TRBJ2-1; perhaps TRBD2 as D (5 bases). CDR3 sequence reads: CASREGRYSYNEQFF. The CDR3 DNA reads as TGTGCCAGCCGCGAGGGCAGATATTCCTACAATGAGCAGTTCTTC.